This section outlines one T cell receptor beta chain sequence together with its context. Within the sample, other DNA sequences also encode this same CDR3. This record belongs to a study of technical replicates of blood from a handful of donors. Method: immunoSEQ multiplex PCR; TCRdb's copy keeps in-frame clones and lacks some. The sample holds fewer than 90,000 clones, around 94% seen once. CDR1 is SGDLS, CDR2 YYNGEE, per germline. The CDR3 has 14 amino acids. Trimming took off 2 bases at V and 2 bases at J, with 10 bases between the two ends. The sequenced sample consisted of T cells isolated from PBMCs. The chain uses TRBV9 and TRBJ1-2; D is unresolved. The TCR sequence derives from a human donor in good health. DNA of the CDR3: TGTGCCAGCAGCGTGGGCGGGGTAAACTATGGCTACACCTTC. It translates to CASSVGGVNYGYTF.